This T cell receptor (beta chain) came from a study of PD-L1 blockade in urothelial cancer. As regards this clone: Other nucleotide sequences in the sample specify the same CDR3.

Templates that were synthetic TCR analogs were spiked into each PCR. Clones were sequenced by immunoSEQ multiplex PCR, and TCRdb holds only the in-frame ones, with some missing. The table lists about 70,000 clones, under 90% of them singletons. The CDR3 has 14 residues. The germline V gene has CDR1 WNHNN and CDR2 SYGVQD (reference sequence). V shed 2 bases and J 3 bases; nucleotides not matched to a gene: 2. Sample time point: pretreatment peripheral blood. Urothelial carcinoma affected the patients, and it was locally advanced or metastatic. This clonotype originated in a man in his 70s with urothelial cancer. The source material was PBMCs, sampled around atezolizumab (anti-PD-L1) treatment. This rearrangement joins TRBV10-1 to TRBJ2-7; 9 positions agree with TRBD1. As DNA, the CDR3 is TGCGCCAGCAGTGAGGGACAGGGGAACTACGAGCAGTACTTC. The encoded protein is CASSEGQGNYEQYF.